The present T cell receptor beta chain was sequenced within a study of blood T cell repertoires in COVID-19. Study in general: Italy, Spain and the United States were the sources of the convalescent and acute COVID-19 samples.

Methods used by the authors: Amplification of reference gene primers provided the estimated nucleated cell counts. Sequenced by immunoSEQ multiplex PCR; TCRdb stores in-frame clones only, minus some. That table is the source of V, J and clone size, and D and trimming were worked out from the DNA. The sample carries some 20,000 clones, 86% recorded once. Germline V lookup: CDR1 GTSNPN, CDR2 SVGIG (reference sequence). V lost 4 bases to trimming and J lost 4 bases, with 13 bases between them. The CDR3 contains 13 residues. J is TRBJ1-1 and V is TRBV30, with a weak D call TRBD1 (5 bases). The receptor was isolated from a human donor in a cohort sampled during active COVID-19. Sequenced: peripheral blood. This CDR3 is CAWKSWGGTEAFF. In DNA form, the CDR3 reads TGTGCCTGGAAGTCCTGGGGGGGCACTGAAGCTTTCTTT.